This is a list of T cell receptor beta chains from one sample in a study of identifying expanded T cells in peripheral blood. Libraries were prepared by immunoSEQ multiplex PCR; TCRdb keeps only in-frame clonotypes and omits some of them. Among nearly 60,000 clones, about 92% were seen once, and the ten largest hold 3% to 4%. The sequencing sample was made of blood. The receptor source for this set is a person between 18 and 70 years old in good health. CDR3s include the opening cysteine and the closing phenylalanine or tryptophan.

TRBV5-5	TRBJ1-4	CASSLGTGWEKLFF
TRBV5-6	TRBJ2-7	CASSFLDGVYEQYF
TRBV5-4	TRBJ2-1	CASSLGPSSYNEQFF
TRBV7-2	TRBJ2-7	CASSWTTSGAYEQYF
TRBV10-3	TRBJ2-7	CAIRPASSYEQYF
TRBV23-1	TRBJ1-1	CALPRQANTEAFF
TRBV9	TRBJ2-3	CASSVDPVAGRNTDTQYF
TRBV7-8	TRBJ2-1	CASSLGSRGSGSGNEQFF
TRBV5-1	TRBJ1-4	CASSTTGFTEKLFF
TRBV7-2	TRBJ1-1	CASSRQGVGDTEAFF
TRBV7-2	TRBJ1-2	CASSAPSGQLGGYTF
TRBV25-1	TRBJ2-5	CASEGTEKETQYF
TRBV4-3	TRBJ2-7	CASSPHITSGGNYEQYF
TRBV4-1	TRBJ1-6	CASSQQTGAGSPLHF
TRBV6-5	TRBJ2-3	CASSYSGSAGDTQYF
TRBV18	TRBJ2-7	CASRAEYEQYF
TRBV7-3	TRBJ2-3	CASSFGTDTQYF
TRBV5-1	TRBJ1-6	CASSLGQGYNSPLHF
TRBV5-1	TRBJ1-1	CASSLGQKDTEAFF
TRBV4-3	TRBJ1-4	CASSQGAARNEKLFF
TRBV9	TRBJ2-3	CASSVSSTDTQYF
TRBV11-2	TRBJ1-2	CASSLVSGAEGYTF
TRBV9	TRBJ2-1	CASSVGEKGYNEQFF
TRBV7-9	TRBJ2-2	CASSFPGELFF
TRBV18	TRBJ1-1	CASSLRDREAEAFF
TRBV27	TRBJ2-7	CASSSPGTGNYEQYF
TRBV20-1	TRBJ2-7	CSAARGYEQYF
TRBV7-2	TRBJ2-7	CASTRQGPYEQYF
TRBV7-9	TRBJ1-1	CASSPPNRTTEAFF
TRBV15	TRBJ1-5	CATSDILTVYSNQPQHF
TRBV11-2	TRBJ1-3	CASSSESGNTIYF
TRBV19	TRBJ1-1	CASSILGAEAFF
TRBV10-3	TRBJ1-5	CATLGGSNQPQHF
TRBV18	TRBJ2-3	CASSPLVAGSTDTQYF
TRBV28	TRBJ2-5	CASSPIGSPETQYF
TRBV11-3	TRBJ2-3	CASSYTTGETDTQYF
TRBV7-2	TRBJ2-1	CASSLSRAYNEQFF
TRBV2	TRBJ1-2	CASSSGTGDSLGYTF
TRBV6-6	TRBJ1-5	CASSYSSTEPQHF
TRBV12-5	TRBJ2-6	CASGNGQGAPGANVLTF
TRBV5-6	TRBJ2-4	CASSLRQGAMNIQYF
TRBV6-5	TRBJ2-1	CASSPRYDVNEQFF
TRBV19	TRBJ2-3	CASSGTSGRGDTQYF
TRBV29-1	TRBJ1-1	CSVNTGGNTEAFF
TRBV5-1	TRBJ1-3	CASSLAGTNSGNTIYF
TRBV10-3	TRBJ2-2	CATETGNTGELFF
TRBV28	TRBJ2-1	CASRGTQSSYNEQFF
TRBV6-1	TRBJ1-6	CASSDGQGLPLHF
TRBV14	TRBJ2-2	CASSQDLAGAAGELFF
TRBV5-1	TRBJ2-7	CASSPKDRAVYEQYF
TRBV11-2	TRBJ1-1	CASSLMRNTEAFF
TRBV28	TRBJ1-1	CASRGAYTEAFF